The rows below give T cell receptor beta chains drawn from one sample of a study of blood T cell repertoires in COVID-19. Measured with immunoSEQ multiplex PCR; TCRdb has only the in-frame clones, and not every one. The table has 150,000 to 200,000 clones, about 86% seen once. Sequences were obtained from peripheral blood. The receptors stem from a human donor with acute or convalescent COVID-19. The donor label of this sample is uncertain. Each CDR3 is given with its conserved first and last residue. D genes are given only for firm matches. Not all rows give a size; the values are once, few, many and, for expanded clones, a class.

cdr3_nt: TGTGCCAGCAGCCAAGGAACGACAGGGGGCCATGTGGACGAAAAACTGTTTTTT
cdr3_aa: CASSQGTTGGHVDEKLFF
clone_size: -
v_call: TRBV4-2
d_call: TRBD1
j_call: TRBJ1-4

cdr3_nt: TGTGCCAGCAGTCGGGCCGGGGTCACTAACTATGGCTACACCTTC
cdr3_aa: CASSRAGVTNYGYTF
clone_size: -
v_call: TRBV6-5
d_call: -
j_call: TRBJ1-2

cdr3_nt: TGTGCCTGGAGTGTGGGGACTAGCGTCCTCTACGAGCAGTACTTC
cdr3_aa: CAWSVGTSVLYEQYF
clone_size: few
v_call: TRBV30
d_call: TRBD2
j_call: TRBJ2-7

cdr3_nt: TGTGCCAGCAGCTTACAGGGTTCGGGGGTTCGCGGCTACACCTTC
cdr3_aa: CASSLQGSGVRGYTF
clone_size: -
v_call: TRBV7-9
d_call: -
j_call: TRBJ1-2

cdr3_nt: TGCAGCGCCACAGGGGCCGGGGGAAACACCATATATTTT
cdr3_aa: CSATGAGGNTIYF
clone_size: -
v_call: TRBV29-1
d_call: TRBD1
j_call: TRBJ1-3

cdr3_nt: TGTGCCAGCAGCTTAGGGGGCAGGGAGGTACGGCCCCAGCATTTT
cdr3_aa: CASSLGGREVRPQHF
clone_size: -
v_call: TRBV7-2
d_call: -
j_call: TRBJ1-5

cdr3_nt: TGTGCCAGCAGCGTAGGTGACAGGGGTCCTGAGGGCTACACCTTC
cdr3_aa: CASSVGDRGPEGYTF
clone_size: few
v_call: TRBV9
d_call: TRBD1
j_call: TRBJ1-2

cdr3_nt: TGTGCCAGCAGCTTAAGGACAGGGGGAAATCAGCCCCAGCATTTT
cdr3_aa: CASSLRTGGNQPQHF
clone_size: -
v_call: TRBV7-2
d_call: TRBD1
j_call: TRBJ1-5

cdr3_nt: TGTGCCAGCAGCATACAGGGGGGCGCTTTCTTT
cdr3_aa: CASSIQGGAFF
clone_size: -
v_call: TRBV12-3/TRBV12-4
d_call: TRBD1
j_call: TRBJ1-1

cdr3_nt: TGTGCCAGCAGCCCCGGACTAGCGGGAGGGGCGGATACGCAGTATTTT
cdr3_aa: CASSPGLAGGADTQYF
clone_size: -
v_call: TRBV7-3
d_call: TRBD2
j_call: TRBJ2-3

cdr3_nt: TGTGCCAGTACGTGGGACAGGGACTCTGGAAACACCATATATTTT
cdr3_aa: CASTWDRDSGNTIYF
clone_size: -
v_call: TRBV19
d_call: TRBD1
j_call: TRBJ1-3

cdr3_nt: TGCGCCAGCAGCTTGGAGTTACAGGATAATGAAAAACTGTTTTTT
cdr3_aa: CASSLELQDNEKLFF
clone_size: -
v_call: TRBV5-1
d_call: -
j_call: TRBJ1-4

cdr3_nt: TGTGCCAGCAGCGTAGGCAGTGCCACTGAAGCTTTCTTT
cdr3_aa: CASSVGSATEAFF
clone_size: once
v_call: TRBV9
d_call: -
j_call: TRBJ1-1

cdr3_nt: TGCAGTGCTAGTCGACAAAGCTATGGCTACACCTTC
cdr3_aa: CSASRQSYGYTF
clone_size: once
v_call: TRBV20-1
d_call: -
j_call: TRBJ1-2

cdr3_nt: TGTGCCAGCAGCCCCAACCTACGTGGTAATGAAAAACTGTTTTTT
cdr3_aa: CASSPNLRGNEKLFF
clone_size: once
v_call: TRBV4-2
d_call: -
j_call: TRBJ1-4

cdr3_nt: TGTGCCAGCAGTGTCCCTCCAGGGTCTACCGGGGAGCTGTTTTTT
cdr3_aa: CASSVPPGSTGELFF
clone_size: -
v_call: TRBV2
d_call: -
j_call: TRBJ2-2

cdr3_nt: TGTGCCAGCAGTGAAGACAGATACAATGAGCAGTTCTTC
cdr3_aa: CASSEDRYNEQFF
clone_size: -
v_call: TRBV2
d_call: -
j_call: TRBJ2-1

cdr3_nt: TGTGCCAGCAGCTTAGTCAGCCAGCGGGAGCAGTTCTTC
cdr3_aa: CASSLVSQREQFF
clone_size: -
v_call: TRBV7-2
d_call: -
j_call: TRBJ2-1

cdr3_nt: TGTGCCAGCAGCCCTAAAGGGGAGCTGTTTTTT
cdr3_aa: CASSPKGELFF
clone_size: -
v_call: TRBV3-1/TRBV3-2
d_call: -
j_call: TRBJ2-2

cdr3_nt: TGTGCCAGCAGGTCCGGGAATGAGCAGTTCTTC
cdr3_aa: CASRSGNEQFF
clone_size: -
v_call: TRBV6-5
d_call: -
j_call: TRBJ2-1

cdr3_nt: TGTGCCAGCAGTGGACAAAGGAACACTGAAGCTTTCTTT
cdr3_aa: CASSGQRNTEAFF
clone_size: -
v_call: TRBV2
d_call: -
j_call: TRBJ1-1

cdr3_nt: TGTGCCAGTAGTATTCCGGGACTCCACAATGAGCAGTTCTTC
cdr3_aa: CASSIPGLHNEQFF
clone_size: -
v_call: TRBV19
d_call: -
j_call: TRBJ2-1

cdr3_nt: TGTGCCAGCAGCTCGGACAGGGGTAGCAATCAGCCCCAGCATTTT
cdr3_aa: CASSSDRGSNQPQHF
clone_size: -
v_call: TRBV11-2
d_call: TRBD1
j_call: TRBJ1-5

cdr3_nt: TGTGCCAGCAGGTCAATCACAGGGAAAACTGAAGCTTTCTTT
cdr3_aa: CASRSITGKTEAFF
clone_size: -
v_call: TRBV11-2
d_call: -
j_call: TRBJ1-1

cdr3_nt: TGTGCCAGCAGCTTACCAACCGGGACAGCTTACGAGCAGTACTTC
cdr3_aa: CASSLPTGTAYEQYF
clone_size: -
v_call: TRBV7-9
d_call: TRBD1
j_call: TRBJ2-7

cdr3_nt: TGTGCCAGCAGTTTAAGTATGACAGGGAGTCTGGCTTTCTTT
cdr3_aa: CASSLSMTGSLAFF
clone_size: once
v_call: TRBV28
d_call: TRBD1
j_call: TRBJ1-1

cdr3_nt: TGTGCCAGCAGTTTATTGGGTAGCGGGTACAATGAGCAGTTCTTC
cdr3_aa: CASSLLGSGYNEQFF
clone_size: -
v_call: TRBV27
d_call: TRBD2
j_call: TRBJ2-1

cdr3_nt: TGCGCCAGCAGTCCCGGGACAGTTAACTATGGCTACACCTTC
cdr3_aa: CASSPGTVNYGYTF
clone_size: -
v_call: TRBV5-1
d_call: TRBD1
j_call: TRBJ1-2

cdr3_nt: TGTGCCAGTCGAACTAGCTTCGTCCCCGAGCAGTTCTTC
cdr3_aa: CASRTSFVPEQFF
clone_size: -
v_call: TRBV19
d_call: -
j_call: TRBJ2-1

cdr3_nt: TGTGCCAGCAGTGTGAGGCAGCAAGAGACCCAGTACTTC
cdr3_aa: CASSVRQQETQYF
clone_size: -
v_call: TRBV2
d_call: -
j_call: TRBJ2-5